The 6 T cell receptor beta chains listed next were all sequenced from one sample in a study of blood T cell repertoires in COVID-19. This table comes from immunoSEQ multiplex PCR, and its TCRdb copy is limited to in-frame clones, with some not included. This sample carries around 270,000 clones, around 90% of them seen once, and the ten largest clones take about 5.2%. The specimen was peripheral blood. These receptors all come from a woman aged 60-75 years with COVID-19, enrolled during active disease.

The chain joins TRBV29-1 to TRBJ2-7, with 10 bases aligning to TRBD1. Germline assignment: CDR1 SQVTM and CDR2 ANQGSEA. The CDR3 extends over 13 amino acids. Losses at the gene ends were 6 bases for V and 7 bases for J; bases not matched to a gene: 9. CDR3 nucleotide sequence: TGCAGCGTAAGGAGGACAGGGGGATATGAGCAGTACTTC. Translating gives CSVRRTGGYEQYF.

Note on this clone: Germline and junction disagree at one end, which may indicate a read error. The chain carries TRBV7-8 and TRBJ2-5; maybe TRBD1 (6 bases). CDR1 and CDR2 (germline): SGHVS, FQNEAQ. The CDR3 sequence is 10 residues long. The CDR3 DNA reads TGTGCCAGCAGCCTACGGGACACCGACTTC. Translation: CASSLRDTDF.

The chain employs TRBV29-1 and TRBJ2-5; 9 bases map to TRBD2. This CDR3 has 14 amino acids. The V and J ends lost 7 bases and 4 bases, in that order; junction bases with no gene match: 10. CDR1 is SQVTM and CDR2 is ANQGSEA in the germline V gene. Here the CDR3 reads CSARRGGRGETQYF. The CDR3 DNA follows: TGCAGCGCGCGCCGGGGCGGGAGGGGAGAGACCCAGTACTTC.

The chain uses TRBV29-1 and TRBJ1-2; D might be TRBD1 (5 bases). Germline lookup yields CDR1 SQVTM and CDR2 ANQGSEA. V was trimmed by 3 bases and J by 4 bases, leaving 21 bases between them. The CDR3 is 16 amino acids. This CDR3 reads CSVDIAGAGPRYGYTF. CDR3 DNA sequence: TGCAGCGTTGATATAGCTGGGGCCGGGCCTCGCTATGGCTACACCTTC. The variable domain in full, completed from reference TRBV29-1 and TRBJ1-2, reads SAVISQKPSRDICQRGTSLTIQCQVDSQVTMMFWYRQQPGQSLTLIATANQGSEATYESGFVIDKFPISRPNLTFSTLTVSNMSPEDSSIYLCSVDIAGAGPRYGYTFGSGTRLTVV.

This chain joins TRBV4-2 and TRBJ2-1; TRBD2 aligns across 9 bases. Germline values: CDR1 LGHNA, CDR2 YNFKEQ. The trim removed 1 base at V and 6 bases at J, leaving 4 bases unmatched. This CDR3 spans 15 amino acids. For the CDR3, the DNA is TGTGCCAGCAGCCAAGCTAGCGGGGTGGGCAATGAGCAGTTCTTC. Protein sequence: CASSQASGVGNEQFF.

The V gene is TRBV9, the J gene TRBJ1-2; D call uncertain. V shed 6 bases and J shed 7 bases, with 19 bases lying between them. The V gene's germline CDR1 is SGDLS and CDR2 YYNGEE. The CDR3 extends over 14 amino acids. For the CDR3, the DNA is TGTGCCAGCACTGAAACCCCTTCCCGGTCTGGCTACACCTTC. Translating gives CASTETPSRSGYTF.